This T cell receptor (beta chain) was recorded in a study of Graves' ophthalmopathy and Graves' hyperthyroidism listed by TCRdb under 2018. Background on the whole study: A patient counted as having stable hyperthyroidism if there was no progression to ophthalmopathy within 18 months of follow-up. In total, 120 to 150 blood samples were TCR-sequenced: approximately 42 ophthalmopathy, some 72 hyperthyroidism and approximately 17 hyperthyroidism-to-ophthalmopathy patients. Once sampling was done, hyperthyroidism patients were given methimazole at a starting dose of 30 mg daily, while ophthalmopathy patients were given high-dose intravenous methylprednisolone. TCR beta repertoire signatures were used to distinguish Graves' ophthalmopathy from Graves' hyperthyroidism and to predict progression to ophthalmopathy. An independent validation cohort was composed of around 19 hyperthyroidism patients and some 16 patients who later progressed from hyperthyroidism to ophthalmopathy. A discovery set of 95 to 100 patients (43 ophthalmopathy, around 57 stable hyperthyroidism) was enrolled to explore V-J signatures distinguishing ophthalmopathy from hyperthyroidism. In roughly 6 hyperthyroidism patients, the T-cell repertoires found in thyroid tissue were compared with those found in blood.

Hyperthyroidism patients were newly diagnosed, were aged 18 to 65 years, and had a disease duration under 2 months. Patients with other autoimmune diseases, uncontrolled infections, pregnancy or lactation were excluded from the study. Diagnosis relied on clinical symptoms, serum thyroxine, TRAb, thyroid ultrasound and orbital computed tomography. Trizol reagent was used to extract the total RNA, and its quality was then checked on an Agilent 2100 Bioanalyzer. On the study overall, not on this receptor specifically: Most expanded thyroid clonotypes with frequency above 0.001 were also detected in blood, suggesting blood repertoires may reflect the thyroid immune response. Sample size was not statistically predetermined, and group allocation was not concealed from the investigators. In validation, the model predicted ophthalmopathy progression with 70.59% sensitivity and less than 80% specificity; about a dozen predicted patients were CT-confirmed with GO in a median of approximately six months. The 13-signature model separated ophthalmopathy from stable hyperthyroidism with roughly 89% sensitivity and around 81% specificity in cross-validation, and 80%/75% in the test set.

Ten or more counts support this clonotype. The antigen it recognizes is unknown. Base qualities were left out, and no much larger clone turns up one base away. For repertoire sequencing, TCR beta CDR3 regions were amplified from RNA transcripts. A first-round RT-PCR used HTBI primers with the Qiagen OneStep RT-PCR kit, followed by a second-round multiplex PCR, size selection and purification. Libraries were sequenced on an Illumina HiSeq2000 using paired-end 100 bp reads. The study's own analysis went as follows. SOAPnuke was used to process the reads, throwing out any read that had adapters, had uncalled bases, had a mean Phred below 15, or lacked an exact constant-primer or identifier match. COPE v1.2.5 was used to merge the high-quality paired reads. Unique nucleotide sequences were defined as clonotypes and aligned to IMGT TRB V, D and J references using MiTCR v1.1. Only V-J combinations with frequency above 0.0001 were analysed, covering 99% to 99.2% of repertoires. For each V-J combination, a TCR clonal expansion and chaos score was defined as F50 clonal expansion divided by the chaos observed in the TCRdist matrix. Features were reduced by Welch's t-statistics and random forest to around 13 V-J combinations, which fed a naive Bayes classifier. The Morisita-Horn index was used to measure how similar the thyroid and blood repertoires were. TCRdb's own reprocessing of the public reads used fastp at Q25 and MiXCR and kept productive beta chains. For every CDR3 protein sequence, its rows merge into one entry that carries the most common genes and DNA. TCRdb, not the original authors, processed these V and J calls. The sample table holds about 1.1 million distinct CDR3 sequences, of which less than 45% were seen once. The ten largest clones represent 11% of the sample.

Its CDR3 holds 13 amino acids, cysteine through phenylalanine. Of all the DNA, just the CDR3 is kept, 39 bases in frame from base 1. According to the germline V gene (reference sequence), CDR1 reads SSHAT and CDR2 reads FNYEAQ. V is clipped by 5 bases and J by 11 bases, and the sequence between their germline boundaries is 18 bases long. Sequenced: peripheral blood or thyroid tissue (not recorded which). This sequence was found in an adult man with Graves' hyperthyroidism. This receptor chain uses TRBV7-7 and TRBJ1-1; the D region possibly corresponds to TRBD1 (6 bases align). The CDR3 in this case is CASSPGLGGVAFF. The DNA is as follows: TGTGCCAGCAGCCCCGGATTGGGGGGCGTTGCTTTCTTT.